This T cell receptor beta chain comes out of a study of naive and memory T cell subsets. Overall study results and limits: In naive cells, over 90% of TCR sequences were seen only once. A few larger clonotypes appeared in naive repertoires, especially CD8, possibly memory cells re-expressing CD45RA. In CD4 and CD8 cells, diversity dropped from naive through EMRA.

The beta constant-region primer was an equimolar mix of two oligonucleotides covering TRBC1 and TRBC2. Nested alpha and beta constant-region primers with the SP2 primer drove four PCR rounds on ligated cDNA. TCRdb recomputed calls from the UMI-ligation and nested PCR reads with MiXCR, one row per CDR3 protein. The sample contains about 150,000 distinct CDR3 sequences, 17% of which appear only once. In its sample, this clonotype was seen a few times. Its antigen is as yet unknown. Specimen: naive CD4+ T cells from blood. The clonotype originates from a human donor in good health.

DNA of the CDR3: TGTGCCAGCAGCGCGCGGGGGCTAGCGGTTTACAATGAGCAGTTCTTC. It codes for CASSARGLAVYNEQFF. The chain links TRBV7-9 to TRBJ2-1, with D perhaps matching TRBD2 (7 bases). Germline lookup yields CDR1 SEHNR and CDR2 FQNEAQ (reference sequence). V lost 5 bases to trimming and J lost 4 bases, with 18 bases between them. The CDR3 is 16 residues long.